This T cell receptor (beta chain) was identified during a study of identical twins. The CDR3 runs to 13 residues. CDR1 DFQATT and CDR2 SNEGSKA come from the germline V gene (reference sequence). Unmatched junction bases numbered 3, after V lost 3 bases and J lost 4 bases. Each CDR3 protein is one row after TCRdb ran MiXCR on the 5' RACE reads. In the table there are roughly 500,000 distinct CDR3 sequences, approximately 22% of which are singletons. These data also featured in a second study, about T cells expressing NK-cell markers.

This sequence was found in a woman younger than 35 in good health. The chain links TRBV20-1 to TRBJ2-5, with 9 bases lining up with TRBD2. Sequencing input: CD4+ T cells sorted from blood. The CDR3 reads CSASSSGGETQYF. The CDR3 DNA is TGCAGTGCTAGCAGTAGCGGGGGAGAGACCCAGTACTTC.